Shown below are 7 T cell receptor beta chains from a single sample sequenced in a study of T cell responses to AZD1222 COVID-19 vaccine. Measured with immunoSEQ multiplex PCR; TCRdb has only the in-frame clones, and not every one. The sample contains about 120,000 clones, around 94% of which appear only once. Sequenced material: peripheral blood, taken 28 days after the second AZD1222 dose. These receptors all stem from an adult who received the AZD1222 COVID-19 vaccine.

In DNA, the CDR3 is TGTGCCAGCAGCTTCCCGGGGAAATACGAGCAGTACTTC. Translated, it gives CASSFPGKYEQYF. V usage is TRBV7-2 and J usage is TRBJ2-7, with D tentatively TRBD2 (5 bases). The CDR3 length is 13 residues. Trimming pared 3 bases from V and 4 bases from J, leaving 10 bases between. Germline values: CDR1 SGHTA, CDR2 FQGNSA. Based on the CDR3 plus reference TRBV7-2 and TRBJ2-7, the full variable domain is GAGVSQSPSNKVTEKGKDVELRCDPISGHTALYWYRQSLGQGLEFLIYFQGNSAPDKSGLPSDRFSAERTGGSVSTLTIQRTQQEDSAVYLCASSFPGKYEQYFGPGTRLTVT.

This rearrangement joins TRBV18 to TRBJ2-5, with a possible D match to TRBD2 (5 bases). Germline-derived CDR1 and CDR2 are KGHSH and LQKENI. The CDR3 length is 17 residues. V lost 6 bases and J lost 0, with 20 bases in between. The CDR3 here is CASSRRGSATDQETQYF. The CDR3 region has the DNA TGTGCCAGCTCTCGACGAGGGTCGGCCACGGACCAAGAGACCCAGTACTTC.

The count of this clone is one. The genes are TRBV6-5 and TRBJ2-7; the match to TRBD2 covers 7 bases. V was pared by 5 bases and J by 0 bases, with 1 base of the junction left unmatched. Germline CDR1 is MNHEY and CDR2 is SVGAGI. This CDR3 contains 13 residues. CDR3 loop: CASSRDYSYEQYF. DNA for the CDR3: TGTGCCAGCAGTAGGGACTACTCCTACGAGCAGTACTTC.

The chain joins TRBV18 to TRBJ1-1, with a tentative D call TRBD1 (5 bases). Deletions cut 3 bases from V and 1 base from J, with 18 bases between. Germline V gene data show CDR1 as KGHSH and CDR2 as LQKENI. There are 17 residues in the CDR3. CDR3 amino acids: CASSPTTPGTENTEAFF. CDR3 nucleotide sequence: TGTGCCAGCTCACCGACCACTCCTGGGACGGAGAACACTGAAGCTTTCTTT.

The rearrangement joins TRBV15 to TRBJ1-5; a possible D gene is TRBD1 (5 bases). The germline V and J ends were trimmed by 0 bases and 6 bases, with 12 bases remaining between them. From germline, CDR1 is LNHNV and CDR2 YYDKDF (reference sequence). The CDR3 consists of 15 residues. The CDR3: CATSRDRGGGQPQHF. Here the CDR3 DNA reads TGTGCCACCAGCAGAGATCGTGGGGGTGGTCAGCCCCAGCATTTT. The variable domain in full, with the rest retrieved from reference TRBV15 and TRBJ1-5, is DAMVIQNPRYQVTQFGKPVTLSCSQTLNHNVMYWYQQKSSQAPKLLFHYYDKDFNNEADTPDNFQSRRPNTSFCFLDIRSPGLGDTAMYLCATSRDRGGGQPQHFGDGTRLSIL.

The chain is built from TRBV10-3 and TRBJ2-3; 12 positions agree with TRBD2. The germline gives CDR1 ENHRY, CDR2 SYGVKD. Germline trimming cut 6 bases from V and 2 bases from J; bases unmatched to any gene: 9. The CDR3 consists of 17 residues. CDR3 region: CAIRGGLAGPFTDTQYF. Written as DNA, the CDR3 is TGTGCCATCAGGGGGGGACTAGCGGGCCCGTTCACAGATACGCAGTATTTT.

The chain employs TRBV27 and TRBJ2-7; D is perhaps TRBD1 or TRBD2 (6 bases each). Germline V lookup: CDR1 MNHEY, CDR2 SMNVEV (reference sequence). This CDR3 spans 14 amino acids. Trimming took 1 base from V and 2 from J, leaving 9 bases between them. Written as DNA, the CDR3 is TGTGCCAGCAGTTTATTTCGGGGGCCCTACGAGCAGTACTTC. Its protein is CASSLFRGPYEQYF.